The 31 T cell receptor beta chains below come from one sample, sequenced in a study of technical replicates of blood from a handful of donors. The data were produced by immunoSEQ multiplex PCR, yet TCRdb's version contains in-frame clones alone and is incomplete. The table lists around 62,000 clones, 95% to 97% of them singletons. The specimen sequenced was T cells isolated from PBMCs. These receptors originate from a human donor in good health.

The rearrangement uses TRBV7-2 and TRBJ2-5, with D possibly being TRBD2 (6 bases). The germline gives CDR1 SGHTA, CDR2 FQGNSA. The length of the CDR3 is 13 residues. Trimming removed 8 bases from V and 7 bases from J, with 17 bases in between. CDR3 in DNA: TGTGCCAGCCTCCCACGGGTTAGCGGGACCCAGTACTTC. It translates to CASLPRVSGTQYF.

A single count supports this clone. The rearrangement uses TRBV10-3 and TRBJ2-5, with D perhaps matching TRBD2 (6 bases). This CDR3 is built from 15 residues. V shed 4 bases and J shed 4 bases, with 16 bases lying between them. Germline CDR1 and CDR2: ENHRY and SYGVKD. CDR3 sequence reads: CAISAGWGDGETQYF. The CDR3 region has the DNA TGTGCCATCAGTGCCGGGTGGGGGGACGGAGAGACCCAGTACTTC.

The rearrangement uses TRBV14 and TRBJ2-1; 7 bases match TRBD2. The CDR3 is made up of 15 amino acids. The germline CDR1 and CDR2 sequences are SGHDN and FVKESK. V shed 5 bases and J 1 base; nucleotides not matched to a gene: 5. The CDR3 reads CASSDLADSYNEQFF. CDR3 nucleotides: TGTGCCAGCAGCGATCTAGCGGATTCCTACAATGAGCAGTTCTTC.

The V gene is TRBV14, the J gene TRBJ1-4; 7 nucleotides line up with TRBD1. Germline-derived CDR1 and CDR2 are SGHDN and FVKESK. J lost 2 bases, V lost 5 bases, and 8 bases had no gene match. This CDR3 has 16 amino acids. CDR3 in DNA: TGTGCCAGCAGCAATCTCCCACAGGGGACTAATGAAAAACTGTTTTTT. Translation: CASSNLPQGTNEKLFF.

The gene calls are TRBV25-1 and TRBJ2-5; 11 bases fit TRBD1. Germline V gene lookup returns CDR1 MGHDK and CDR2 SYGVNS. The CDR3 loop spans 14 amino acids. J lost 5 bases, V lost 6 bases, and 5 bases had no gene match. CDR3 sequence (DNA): TGTGCCAGCAGGCCGGGACAGGGGGGGGAGACCCAGTACTTC. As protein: CASRPGQGGETQYF.

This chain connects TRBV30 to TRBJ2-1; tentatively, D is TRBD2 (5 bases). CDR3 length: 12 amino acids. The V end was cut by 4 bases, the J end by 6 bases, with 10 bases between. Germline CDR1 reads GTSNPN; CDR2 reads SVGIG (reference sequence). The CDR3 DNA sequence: TGTGCCTGGACCCGGCTAGCCAATGAGCAGTTCTTC. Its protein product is CAWTRLANEQFF.

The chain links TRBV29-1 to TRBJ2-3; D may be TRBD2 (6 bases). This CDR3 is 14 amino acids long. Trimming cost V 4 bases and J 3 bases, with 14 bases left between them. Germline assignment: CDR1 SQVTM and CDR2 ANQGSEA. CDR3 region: CSVVISGLTDTQYF. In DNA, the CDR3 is TGCAGCGTTGTAATTAGCGGTCTGACAGATACGCAGTATTTT.

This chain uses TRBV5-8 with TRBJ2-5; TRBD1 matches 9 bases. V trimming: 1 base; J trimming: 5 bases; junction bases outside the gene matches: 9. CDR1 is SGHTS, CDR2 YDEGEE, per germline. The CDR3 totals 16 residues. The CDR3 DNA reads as TGTGCCAGCAGCTTGTGGGGACAGGGAGAATATGAGACCCAGTACTTC. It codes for CASSLWGQGEYETQYF.

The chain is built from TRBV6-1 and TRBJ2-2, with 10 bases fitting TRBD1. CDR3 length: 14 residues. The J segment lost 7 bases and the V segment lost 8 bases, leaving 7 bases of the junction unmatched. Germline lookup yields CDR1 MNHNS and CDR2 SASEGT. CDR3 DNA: TGTGCCAGCTCCGGGACAGGGGAGGGCGGGGAGCTGTTTTTT. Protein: CASSGTGEGGELFF.

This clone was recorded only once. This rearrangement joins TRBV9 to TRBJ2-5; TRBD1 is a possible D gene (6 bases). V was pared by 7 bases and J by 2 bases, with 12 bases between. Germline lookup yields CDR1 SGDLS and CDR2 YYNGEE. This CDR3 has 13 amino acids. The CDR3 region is CASGGTRQETQYF. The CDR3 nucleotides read TGTGCCAGCGGGGGCACGAGGCAAGAGACCCAGTACTTC.

This chain's CDR3 is CASSLVPGGAKDGYTF. The CDR3 coding sequence is TGTGCCAGCAGCTTGGTCCCAGGGGGCGCGAAGGATGGCTACACCTTC. This sequence joins TRBV5-4 and TRBJ1-2, with 8 bases identical to TRBD1. This CDR3 has 16 residues. CDR1 and CDR2 (germline): SGHNT, YYREEE (reference sequence). J gave up 6 bases and V 0 bases, and 10 bases lay outside the gene matches.

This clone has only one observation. As DNA, the CDR3 is TGTGCCAGCAGTGAATCGGGGACAGGGGATCACGAGCAGTACTTC. It specifies CASSESGTGDHEQYF. The J gene is TRBJ2-7, the V gene TRBV6-1; 10 bases are a match to TRBD1. Per germline, CDR1 MNHNS and CDR2 SASEGT. V lost 2 bases to trimming and J lost 5 bases; unmatched junction nucleotides: 6. The CDR3 runs 15 residues.

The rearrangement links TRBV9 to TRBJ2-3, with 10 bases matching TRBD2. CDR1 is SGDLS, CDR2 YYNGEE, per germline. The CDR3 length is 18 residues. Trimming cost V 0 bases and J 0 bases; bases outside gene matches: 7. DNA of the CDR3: TGTGCCAGCAGCGTAGAGTTAGCGGGAGGTTGGAGCACAGATACGCAGTATTTT. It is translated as CASSVELAGGWSTDTQYF.

CDR3 DNA sequence: TGCAGCGTTACACAGGGGGATGGTTTTACGGGCAATCAGCCCCAGCATTTT. The encoded protein is CSVTQGDGFTGNQPQHF. V is TRBV29-1 and J is TRBJ1-5, with TRBD1 matching over 8 bases. CDR3 size: 17 residues. CDR1 and CDR2 from the germline V gene are SQVTM and ANQGSEA. With 5 bases clipped from V and 2 bases from J, the junction kept 14 bases outside the gene matches.

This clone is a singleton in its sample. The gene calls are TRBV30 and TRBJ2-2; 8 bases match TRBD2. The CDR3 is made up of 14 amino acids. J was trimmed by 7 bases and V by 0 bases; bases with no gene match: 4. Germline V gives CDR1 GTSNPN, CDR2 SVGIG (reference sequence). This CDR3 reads CAWSVAGASGELFF. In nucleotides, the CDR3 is TGTGCCTGGAGTGTAGCGGGAGCTAGCGGGGAGCTGTTTTTT. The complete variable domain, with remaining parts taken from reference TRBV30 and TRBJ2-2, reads SQTIHQWPATLVQPVGSPLSLECTVEGTSNPNLYWYRQAAGRGLQLLFYSVGIGQISSEVPQNLSASRPQDRQFILSSKKLLLSDSGFYLCAWSVAGASGELFFGEGSRLTVL.

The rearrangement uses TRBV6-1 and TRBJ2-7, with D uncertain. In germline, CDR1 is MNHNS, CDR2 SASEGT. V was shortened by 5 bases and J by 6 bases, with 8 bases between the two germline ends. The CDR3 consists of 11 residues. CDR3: CASSPYSEQYF. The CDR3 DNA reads TGTGCCAGCAGTCCTTATTCCGAGCAGTACTTC.

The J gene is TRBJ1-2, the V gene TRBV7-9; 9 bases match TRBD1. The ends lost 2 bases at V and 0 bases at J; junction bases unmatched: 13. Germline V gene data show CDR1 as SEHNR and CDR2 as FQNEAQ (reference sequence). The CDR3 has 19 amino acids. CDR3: CASSLSPGQGFSSNYGYTF. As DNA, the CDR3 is TGTGCCAGCAGCTTATCCCCGGGACAGGGCTTCTCTTCTAACTATGGCTACACCTTC.

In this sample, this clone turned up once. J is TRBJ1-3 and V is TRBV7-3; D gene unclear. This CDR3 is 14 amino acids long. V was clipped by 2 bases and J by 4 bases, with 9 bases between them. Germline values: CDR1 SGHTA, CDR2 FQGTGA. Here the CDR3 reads CASSLPEAGNTIYF. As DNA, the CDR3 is TGTGCCAGCAGCTTACCTGAAGCCGGAAACACCATATATTTT.

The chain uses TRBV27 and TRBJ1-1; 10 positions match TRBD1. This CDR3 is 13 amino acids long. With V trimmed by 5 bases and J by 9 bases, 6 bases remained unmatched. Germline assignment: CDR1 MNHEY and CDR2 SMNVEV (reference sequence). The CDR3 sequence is CASSMGQGYQAFF. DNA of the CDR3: TGTGCCAGCAGTATGGGACAGGGGTATCAAGCTTTCTTT.

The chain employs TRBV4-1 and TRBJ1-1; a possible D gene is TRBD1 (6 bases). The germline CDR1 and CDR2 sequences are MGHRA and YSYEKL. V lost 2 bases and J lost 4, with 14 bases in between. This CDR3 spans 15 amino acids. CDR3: CASSQKITGSTEAFF. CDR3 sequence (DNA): TGCGCCAGCAGCCAAAAAATTACAGGGTCCACTGAAGCTTTCTTT.

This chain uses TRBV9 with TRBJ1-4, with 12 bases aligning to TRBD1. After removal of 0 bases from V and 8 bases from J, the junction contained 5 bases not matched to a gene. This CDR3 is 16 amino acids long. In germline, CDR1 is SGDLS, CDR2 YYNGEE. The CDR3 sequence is CASSVGIGTGGEKLFF. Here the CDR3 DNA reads TGTGCCAGCAGCGTAGGAATTGGGACAGGGGGCGAAAAACTGTTTTTT.

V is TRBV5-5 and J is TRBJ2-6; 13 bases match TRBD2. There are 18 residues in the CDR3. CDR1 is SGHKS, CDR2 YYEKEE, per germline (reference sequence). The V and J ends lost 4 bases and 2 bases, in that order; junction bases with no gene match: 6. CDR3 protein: CASSRGLAGDTGANVLTF. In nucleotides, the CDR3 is TGTGCCAGCAGCAGAGGACTAGCGGGAGATACTGGGGCCAACGTCCTGACTTTC.

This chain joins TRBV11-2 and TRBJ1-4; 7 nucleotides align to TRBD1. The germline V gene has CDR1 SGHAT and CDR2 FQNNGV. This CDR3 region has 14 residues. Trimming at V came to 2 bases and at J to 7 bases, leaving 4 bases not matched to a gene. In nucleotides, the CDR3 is TGTGCCAGCAGCTTATCAGGGGGGCTTGAAAAACTGTTTTTT. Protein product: CASSLSGGLEKLFF.

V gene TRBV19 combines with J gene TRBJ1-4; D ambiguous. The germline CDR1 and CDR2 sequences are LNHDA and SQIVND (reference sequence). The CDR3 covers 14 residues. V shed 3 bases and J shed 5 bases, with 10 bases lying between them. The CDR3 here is CASSIGLLNEKLFF. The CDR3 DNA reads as TGTGCCAGTAGTATCGGACTGTTGAATGAAAAACTGTTTTTT.

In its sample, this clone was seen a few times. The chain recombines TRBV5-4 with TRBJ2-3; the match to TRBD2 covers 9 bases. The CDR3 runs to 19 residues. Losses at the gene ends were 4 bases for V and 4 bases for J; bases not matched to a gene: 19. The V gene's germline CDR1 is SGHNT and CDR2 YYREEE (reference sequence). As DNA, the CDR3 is TGTGCCAGCAGCGCTGACAGGGCCATGGCGGGAGGGCCGTCAGATACGCAGTATTTT. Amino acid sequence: CASSADRAMAGGPSDTQYF.

The DNA of the CDR3 is TGTGCCAGCAGTTTGGAGGGTTCCTACGAGCAGTACTTC. Its protein product is CASSLEGSYEQYF. J is TRBJ2-7 and V is TRBV6-5, with a weak D call TRBD2 (6 bases). The CDR3 covers 13 residues. The V gene lost 4 bases and the J gene lost 1 base, with 8 bases spanning the gap. The germline CDR1 and CDR2 sequences are MNHEY and SVGAGI.

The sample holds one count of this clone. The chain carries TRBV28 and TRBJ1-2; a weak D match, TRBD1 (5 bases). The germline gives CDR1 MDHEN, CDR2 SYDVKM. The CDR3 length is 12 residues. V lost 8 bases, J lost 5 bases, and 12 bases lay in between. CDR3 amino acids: CASFRAGYGYTF. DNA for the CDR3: TGTGCCAGCTTTAGGGCAGGGTATGGCTACACCTTC.

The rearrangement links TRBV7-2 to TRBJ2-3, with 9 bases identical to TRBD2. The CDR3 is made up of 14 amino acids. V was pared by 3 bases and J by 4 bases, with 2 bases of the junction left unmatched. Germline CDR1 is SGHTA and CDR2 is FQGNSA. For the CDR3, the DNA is TGTGCCAGCAGCTTCCGGACTAGCGCAGATACGCAGTATTTT. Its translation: CASSFRTSADTQYF.

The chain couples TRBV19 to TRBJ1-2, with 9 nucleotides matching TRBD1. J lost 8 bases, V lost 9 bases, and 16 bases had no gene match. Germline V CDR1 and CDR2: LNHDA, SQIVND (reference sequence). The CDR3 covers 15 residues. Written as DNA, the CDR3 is TGTGCCAGCAGAAGGGGGGGACAGGGCATTAACGGCTACACCTTC. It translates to CASRRGGQGINGYTF.

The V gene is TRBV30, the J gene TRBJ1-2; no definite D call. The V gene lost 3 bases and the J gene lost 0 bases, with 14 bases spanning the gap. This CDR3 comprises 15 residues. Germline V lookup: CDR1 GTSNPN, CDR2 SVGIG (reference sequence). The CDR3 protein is CAWSVQPAPNYGYTF. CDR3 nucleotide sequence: TGTGCCTGGAGCGTACAGCCTGCACCTAACTATGGCTACACCTTC.

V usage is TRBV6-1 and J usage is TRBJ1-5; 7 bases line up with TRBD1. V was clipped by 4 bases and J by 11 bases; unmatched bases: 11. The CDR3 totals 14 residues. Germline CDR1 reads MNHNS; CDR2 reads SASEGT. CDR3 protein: CASSATGVIMTQHF. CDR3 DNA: TGTGCCAGCAGTGCTACAGGGGTAATCATGACCCAGCATTTT.